This entry concerns a single TCR beta chain. Its antigen has not been determined. No base qualities exist here, and no much larger clone lies one base off it. These data come from a study of T cell repertoires in cytomegalovirus infection (dated by TCRdb to 2018 to 2020). Study-wide context: Peptide stimulations targeted recently identified HLA-C-restricted CMV epitopes, whose presentation resists viral immunomodulation, together with well-studied HLA-B-restricted epitopes. Donor HLA type was relevant to the analysis, as public TCR beta signatures indicated carriage of CMV infection together with the matching HLA type. Study-wide findings and limitations: The ex vivo response was dominated by HLA-C-restricted CMV-specific TCR beta clonotypes, which also provided the single most frequent clonotype in two of eight donors. In both this cohort and an independent cohort of more than 350 donors, the cumulative frequency of public TCR beta family members distinguished carriers of CMV infection plus the relevant HLA type.

The treatment or condition tag for this specimen amounts to: in vitro stimulation with specific CMV peptide epitopes to enrich CMV-specific T cells. TCRdb records Illumina HiSeq 1500 as the sequencer. TCRdb applied fastp at Q25 and MiXCR to the public reads, then kept only in-frame beta chains. CDR3 protein duplicates are merged, each entry listing the most common genes and DNA. Across this sample there are some 940,000 distinct CDR3 sequences, with approximately 32% seen only once. The ten largest clones take up under 15% of the sample. Trimming leaves V shorter by 3 bases and J shorter by 8 bases, with the junction holding 10 bases beyond the gene matches. In the germline V gene (reference sequence), CDR1 corresponds to DFQATT and CDR2 to SNEGSKA. The CDR3 numbers 14 residues from cysteine through phenylalanine. The only DNA kept is the CDR3, 42 bases in frame from the first base.

Sequencing was performed on cultured CD8+ T cells from PBMCs, taken from culture after CMV antigen stimulation. Recombination connected TRBV20-1 to TRBJ1-5, with 7 bases matching TRBD1. The sequence derives from a human donor in good health (CMV status not recorded). Some clones in this sample may be carry-over from other donors' samples. The DNA sequence is TGCAGTGCTAGGACCCAGGGGGAGGGGAAGCCCCAGCATTTT. This codes for CSARTQGEGKPQHF.